These 18 T cell receptor beta chains came from one sample sequenced in a study of T cells after posttransplantation cyclophosphamide. Here immunoSEQ multiplex PCR was the method, and the copy in TCRdb shows in-frame clones only, minus some. The sample records some 49,000 clones, roughly nine tenths being singletons. The source material was PBMCs. These receptors were collected from a woman between 50 and 59 years old in good health and a related stem cell transplant donor.

This rearrangement joins TRBV19 to TRBJ2-7; maybe TRBD2 (5 bases). Trimming pared 0 bases from V and 5 bases from J, leaving 14 bases between. Per germline, CDR1 LNHDA and CDR2 SQIVND (reference sequence). CDR3 length equals 15 residues. The CDR3 region is CASSIEFEGLDEQYF. The CDR3 coding sequence is TGTGCCAGTAGTATAGAATTCGAGGGTTTGGACGAGCAGTACTTC.

The chain recombines TRBV7-7 with TRBJ2-3; TRBD1 might be the D (6 bases). Germline CDR1 is SSHAT and CDR2 is FNYEAQ (reference sequence). V was pared by 1 base and J by 7 bases, with 21 bases between. This CDR3 region has 17 residues. This chain's CDR3 is CASSLGPPAGAPYTQYF. The DNA of the CDR3 is TGTGCCAGCAGCTTAGGACCACCAGCAGGGGCCCCATATACGCAGTATTTT. Full variable domain (remainder filled in from reference TRBV7-7 and TRBJ2-3): GAGVSQSPRYKVTKRGQDVTLRCDPISSHATLYWYQQALGQGPEFLTYFNYEAQPDKSGLPSDRFSAERPEGSISTLTIQRTEQRDSAMYRCASSLGPPAGAPYTQYFGPGTRLTVL.

The rearrangement links TRBV5-4 to TRBJ1-4; D gene unclear. The V end lost 0 bases, the J end lost 5 bases, and 5 bases lay between the germline ends. The CDR3 runs 13 residues. CDR1 and CDR2 from the germline V gene are SGHNT and YYREEE (reference sequence). The DNA for the CDR3 is TGTGCCAGCAGCTTGGCGGTAAATGAAAAACTGTTTTTT. The encoded protein is CASSLAVNEKLFF.

V and J are TRBV27 and TRBJ2-2; 8 nucleotides agree with TRBD2. The CDR3 contains 20 residues. The V gene end was trimmed by 4 bases and the J gene end by 0 bases; junction bases not matched to a gene: 16. CDR1 MNHEY and CDR2 SMNVEV come from the germline V gene (reference sequence). The CDR3 reads CASSSRLGRGAEANTGELFF. The DNA of the CDR3 is TGTGCCAGCAGTTCCCGTCTGGGGCGGGGGGCCGAAGCGAACACCGGGGAGCTGTTTTTT.

This rearrangement joins TRBV6-1 to TRBJ2-5, with 9 nucleotides matching TRBD1. The DNA end is a closer match to TRBJ2-7, so the J assignment may be wrong. Germline values: CDR1 MNHNS, CDR2 SASEGT. CDR3 size: 15 residues. In DNA form, the CDR3 reads TGTGCCAGCAGTGACTACAGGGGGCCGTCCTACGAGCAGTACTTC. Translating gives CASSDYRGPSYEQYF.

The chain carries TRBV13 and TRBJ2-3, with a possible D match to TRBD1 (6 bases). Germline V CDR1 and CDR2: PRHDT, FYEKMQ (reference sequence). This CDR3 has 11 residues. Deletions cut 4 bases from V and 12 bases from J, with 11 bases between. CDR3 residues: CASSSRDTQYF. The CDR3 nucleotides are TGTGCCAGCAGCTCCCGGGACACCCAGTATTTT.

The chain links TRBV6-1 to TRBJ2-2, with D possibly being TRBD2 (7 bases). Germline assignment: CDR1 MNHNS and CDR2 SASEGT. This CDR3 is built from 15 residues. Trimming took off 4 bases at V and 2 bases at J, with 11 bases between the two ends. For the CDR3, the DNA is TGTGCCAGCAGTGTGCGGGGGCAAAACACCGGGGAGCTGTTTTTT. Amino acids: CASSVRGQNTGELFF.

This chain connects TRBV15 to TRBJ1-1; TRBD1 might be the D (6 bases). Germline CDR1 LNHNV, CDR2 YYDKDF (reference sequence). The germline V and J ends were trimmed by 3 bases and 1 base, with 9 bases remaining between them. This CDR3 is built from 14 residues. The DNA for the CDR3 is TGTGCCACCAGCAGCAGGACAGAGAACACTGAAGCTTTCTTT. It specifies CATSSRTENTEAFF.

This clone was recorded a few times. The chain is built from TRBV6-4 and TRBJ2-1, with unresolved D. The CDR3 runs to 15 residues. Germline assignment: CDR1 MRHNA and CDR2 SNTAGT. V was cut by 0 bases and J by 3 bases, with 9 bases left in between. The CDR3 DNA reads TGTGCCAGCAGTGACTCGGCTGACATCTACAATGAGCAGTTCTTC. Encoded protein: CASSDSADIYNEQFF.

This chain connects TRBV6-1 to TRBJ1-5; 10 bases match TRBD1. The CDR3 has 14 residues. J was trimmed by 5 bases and V by 8 bases; bases with no gene match: 6. Germline loops: CDR1 MNHNS, CDR2 SASEGT. The CDR3 sequence is CASARDRGYQPQHF. CDR3 DNA: TGTGCCAGCGCCCGGGACAGGGGCTATCAGCCCCAGCATTTT.

The chain has TRBV25-1 and TRBJ2-7; 7 bases align to TRBD1. Trimming removed 4 bases from V and 2 bases from J; junction bases left unmatched: 5. Germline CDR1 reads MGHDK; CDR2 reads SYGVNS. CDR3 length equals 14 residues. The CDR3 coding sequence is TGTGCCAGCAGTGCCTCGACAGGGCCCTACGAGCAGTACTTC. Encoded protein: CASSASTGPYEQYF.

This rearrangement joins TRBV10-2 to TRBJ2-7; D is ambiguous. Germline lookup yields CDR1 WSHSY and CDR2 SAAADI. This CDR3 spans 15 amino acids. Trimming took off 0 bases at V and 3 bases at J, with 12 bases between the two ends. The CDR3 loop is CASSESAELDYEQYF. The CDR3 DNA reads as TGCGCCAGCAGTGAGTCTGCGGAGTTAGACTACGAGCAGTACTTC.

The genes are TRBV10-2 and TRBJ2-3; TRBD2 matches at 7 bases. With 7 bases clipped from V and 2 bases from J, the junction kept 9 bases outside the gene matches. There are 15 residues in the CDR3. Per the germline V gene, CDR1 is WSHSY and CDR2 is SAAADI. The chain's CDR3 is CASNSGTTFTDTQYF. The CDR3 nucleotides read TGCGCCAGCAACTCCGGGACTACCTTCACAGATACGCAGTATTTT.

This chain connects TRBV29-1 to TRBJ2-7, with D possibly being TRBD1 (6 bases). Between the trimmed V and J ends, which lost 0 bases and 4 bases, there was a span of 19 bases. Germline assignment: CDR1 SQVTM and CDR2 ANQGSEA. The length of the CDR3 is 16 residues. CDR3 sequence reads: CSVEDAAPTGLYEQYF. As DNA, the CDR3 is TGCAGCGTTGAAGACGCTGCCCCAACAGGGTTATACGAGCAGTACTTC.

The chain employs TRBV5-4 and TRBJ2-3, with 7 bases fitting TRBD2. The CDR3 consists of 14 residues. Germline trimming cut 3 bases from V and 0 bases from J; bases unmatched to any gene: 1. Looked up from germline, CDR1 is SGHNT and CDR2 is YYREEE (reference sequence). The CDR3 spells CASSWTRSTDTQYF. The CDR3 region has the DNA TGTGCCAGCAGCTGGACTAGAAGCACAGATACGCAGTATTTT.

This chain connects TRBV19 to TRBJ1-5, with TRBD1 matching over 10 bases. V gave up 2 bases and J gave up 6 bases; unmatched junction bases: 4. This CDR3 has 15 amino acids. The germline gives CDR1 LNHDA, CDR2 SQIVND (reference sequence). This chain's CDR3 is CASSINRDRGQPQHF. The CDR3, as DNA: TGTGCCAGTAGTATAAACAGGGACAGGGGTCAGCCCCAGCATTTT.

The chain employs TRBV10-2 and TRBJ1-4, with D possibly being TRBD1 (6 bases). Germline V gene lookup returns CDR1 WSHSY and CDR2 SAAADI. This CDR3 has 14 residues. Trimming removed 3 bases from V and 8 bases from J, with 13 bases in between. CDR3 DNA: TGCGCCAGCAGTGAACAGGGTTTAGGGGAAAAACTGTTTTTT. Translated: CASSEQGLGEKLFF.

This rearrangement joins TRBV5-1 to TRBJ1-6, with a tentative D call TRBD1 (5 bases). This CDR3 is built from 16 residues. Germline V gives CDR1 SGHRS, CDR2 YFSETQ. Trimming cost V 0 bases and J 6 bases, with 13 bases left between them. The CDR3 coding sequence is TGCGCCAGCAGCTTGGTATCAGACAGCTTTAATTCACCCCTCCACTTT. Encoded protein: CASSLVSDSFNSPLHF.